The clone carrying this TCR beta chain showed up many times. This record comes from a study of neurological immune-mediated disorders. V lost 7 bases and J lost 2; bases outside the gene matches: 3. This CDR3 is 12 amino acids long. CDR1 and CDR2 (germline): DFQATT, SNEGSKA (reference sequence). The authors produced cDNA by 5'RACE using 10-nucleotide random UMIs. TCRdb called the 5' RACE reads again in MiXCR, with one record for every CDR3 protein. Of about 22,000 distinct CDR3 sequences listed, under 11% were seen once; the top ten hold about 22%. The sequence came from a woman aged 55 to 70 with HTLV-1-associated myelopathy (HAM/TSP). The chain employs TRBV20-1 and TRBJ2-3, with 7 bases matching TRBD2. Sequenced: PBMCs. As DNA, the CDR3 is TGCAGTGGTGGGGGGGTCACAGATACGCAGTATTTT. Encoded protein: CSGGGVTDTQYF.